Below, 16 T cell receptor beta chains from the same sample are listed, as sequenced in a study of T-cell reconstitution after alpha-beta-depleted transplantation in children. Preparation of the TCRbeta library involved a method that used unique molecular identifiers. Using its own MiXCR run on the PCR reads, TCRdb lists one record per CDR3 protein. The sample shows around 250,000 distinct CDR3 sequences, more than 8% of them seen only once. Sequencing used PBMCs from the stem cell graft donor, obtained from the stem cell graft. These receptors all come from a human donor who donated a stem cell graft to a child with SCID.

This clonotype has a count of ten or more. The V and J genes are TRBV20-1 and TRBJ2-7; tentatively, D is TRBD1 (5 bases). Trimming shortened V by 3 bases and J by 1 base, and 7 bases separated the two germline ends. The CDR3 runs to 12 residues. Germline values: CDR1 DFQATT, CDR2 SNEGSKA (reference sequence). In DNA form, the CDR3 reads TGCAGTGCTAGTGCAGGGTCCTACGAGCAGTACTTC. It codes for CSASAGSYEQYF.

J is TRBJ2-5 and V is TRBV6-5; TRBD2 aligns across 12 bases. This CDR3 spans 15 amino acids. Germline values: CDR1 MNHEY, CDR2 SVGAGI. V trimming: 2 bases; J trimming: 6 bases; junction bases outside the gene matches: 4. This CDR3 is CASSYLAGGPKTQYF. As DNA, the CDR3 is TGTGCCAGCAGTTACCTAGCGGGGGGGCCTAAGACCCAGTACTTC.

V gene TRBV2 combines with J gene TRBJ1-5, with D unclear. Germline CDR1 and CDR2: SNHLY and FYNNEI. The CDR3 is made up of 15 amino acids. Trimming removed 3 bases at V and 0 bases at J, with 9 bases between. DNA of the CDR3: TGTGCCAGCAGTGACCCCAGAGATAGCAATCAGCCCCAGCATTTT. It yields the protein CASSDPRDSNQPQHF.

This clonotype showed up many times. This chain joins TRBV5-1 and TRBJ2-1, with 10 bases lining up with TRBD2. The trim removed 6 bases at V and 5 bases at J, leaving 8 bases unmatched. There are 15 residues in the CDR3. Germline V gene sequence: CDR1 SGHRS, CDR2 YFSETQ. CDR3 DNA: TGCGCCAGCACCAACATAGCGGGGGGAAACAATGAGCAGTTCTTC. It specifies CASTNIAGGNNEQFF.

The rearrangement joins TRBV11-2 to TRBJ1-4, with unresolved D. Germline values: CDR1 SGHAT, CDR2 FQNNGV. This CDR3 has 17 residues. Trimming took off 4 bases at V and 0 bases at J, with 15 bases between the two ends. The CDR3 bases are TGTGCCAGCAGCTCACTCGGCGGGAGTGCAACTAATGAAAAACTGTTTTTT. Amino acids: CASSSLGGSATNEKLFF.

The table lists this clonotype with a few counts. The CDR3 reads CATEGQGYEQYF. The DNA of the CDR3 is TGTGCCACTGAGGGACAGGGCTACGAGCAGTACTTC. The V gene is TRBV10-3, the J gene TRBJ2-7; 9 nucleotides align to TRBD1. CDR1 and CDR2 from the germline V gene are ENHRY and SYGVKD. V was clipped by 10 bases and J by 3 bases; unmatched bases: 4. This CDR3 contains 12 residues.

This clonotype was detected a few times. V gene TRBV5-1 combines with J gene TRBJ2-4, with 7 bases that match TRBD1. The CDR3 has 15 amino acids. Germline CDR1 and CDR2: SGHRS and YFSETQ. V lost 4 bases, J lost 2 bases, and 6 bases stayed unmatched. The CDR3 here is CASSPLDRSKNIQYF. DNA for the CDR3: TGCGCCAGCAGCCCCCTGGACAGGTCCAAAAACATTCAGTACTTC. The full variable domain, with the rest looked up from reference TRBV5-1 and TRBJ2-4, is KAGVTQTPRYLIKTRGQQVTLSCSPISGHRSVSWYQQTPGQGLQFLFEYFSETQRNKGNFPGRFSGRQFSNSRSEMNVSTLELGDSALYLCASSPLDRSKNIQYFGAGTRLSVL.

The genes are TRBV4-2 and TRBJ1-2; D not resolved. V lost 4 bases and J 8 bases, leaving 11 bases between the germline ends. Germline assignment: CDR1 LGHNA and CDR2 YNFKEQ. This CDR3 is 12 amino acids long. The CDR3 nucleotides read TGTGCCAGCAGCCCCGGGCTCCTCGGCTACACCTTC. It translates to CASSPGLLGYTF.

This chain connects TRBV12-3 or TRBV12-4 to TRBJ2-7; D possibly corresponds to TRBD1 (7 bases). The CDR3 has 14 residues. Trimming took 3 bases from V and 6 from J, leaving 15 bases between them. The CDR3 spells CASSFGGGRTEQYF. The DNA of the CDR3 is TGTGCCAGCAGTTTCGGAGGGGGCCGAACCGAGCAGTACTTC.

This clonotype has at least ten counts. The chain combines TRBV18 with TRBJ2-3; perhaps TRBD1 as D (6 bases). CDR1 KGHSH and CDR2 LQKENI come from the germline V gene. CDR3 length equals 14 residues. V gave up 1 base and J gave up 2 bases, with 7 bases separating them. CDR3 residues: CASSPLGATDTQYF. CDR3 coding DNA: TGTGCCAGCTCACCACTGGGGGCCACAGATACGCAGTATTTT. The full variable domain, with the rest looked up from reference TRBV18 and TRBJ2-3, is NAGVMQNPRHLVRRRGQEARLRCSPMKGHSHVYWYRQLPEEGLKFMVYLQKENIIDESGMPKERFSAEFPKEGPSILRIQQVVRGDSAAYFCASSPLGATDTQYFGPGTRLTVL.

The chain couples TRBV11-2 to TRBJ2-7; D is unresolved. Trimming left V 1 base short and J 1 base short, with 14 bases between. Per the germline V gene, CDR1 is SGHAT and CDR2 is FQNNGV. The CDR3 spans 16 residues. CDR3 DNA sequence: TGTGCCAGCAGCTTAGTGATCCCCCTCTCGTCCTACGAGCAGTACTTC. Protein: CASSLVIPLSSYEQYF.

The V gene is TRBV10-1, the J gene TRBJ1-1, with TRBD1 identical over 8 bases. With V trimmed by 6 bases and J by 3 bases, 6 bases remained unmatched. Germline lookup yields CDR1 WNHNN and CDR2 SYGVQD (reference sequence). CDR3 length: 14 residues. DNA for the CDR3: TGCGCCAGCAGGGCCGGGACAGGAGACACTGAAGCTTTCTTT. Protein sequence: CASRAGTGDTEAFF.

The chain has TRBV18 and TRBJ1-1, with 7 bases that match TRBD1. The CDR3 is 14 residues long. The V and J ends lost 3 bases and 7 bases, in that order; junction bases with no gene match: 8. Germline CDR1 and CDR2: KGHSH and LQKENI. CDR3 in DNA: TGTGCCAGCTCACCCCAACAGGGGAATCGTGAAGCTTTCTTT. Translated, it gives CASSPQQGNREAFF.

The chain carries TRBV5-1 and TRBJ2-1; 10 nucleotides line up with TRBD2. CDR3 length: 16 residues. After removal of 0 bases from V and 8 bases from J, the junction contained 8 bases not matched to a gene. Per the germline V gene, CDR1 is SGHRS and CDR2 is YFSETQ. The CDR3, as DNA: TGCGCCAGCAGCTTGGAAGCGGGGGGGCCCGGTGATGAGCAGTTCTTC. The encoded protein is CASSLEAGGPGDEQFF.

In this sample, this clonotype turned up a few times. The chain carries TRBV12-3 or TRBV12-4 and TRBJ2-6, with D possibly matching TRBD1 (6 bases). This CDR3 spans 16 amino acids. V dropped 8 bases and J dropped 0 bases, with 14 bases sitting between them. In DNA form, the CDR3 reads TGTGCCAGCGGAAACAGGGCCCGCTCTGGGGCCAACGTCCTGACTTTC. Its protein product is CASGNRARSGANVLTF.

This clonotype was seen at least ten times. The rearrangement links TRBV10-3 to TRBJ2-6; D ambiguous. Germline CDR1 reads ENHRY; CDR2 reads SYGVKD. The CDR3 loop spans 14 amino acids. The V end was cut by 7 bases, the J end by 0 bases, with 7 bases between. CDR3 in DNA: TGTGCCATCATCAACACCTCTGGGGCCAACGTCCTGACTTTC. This sequence encodes CAIINTSGANVLTF.